The 5 T cell receptor beta chains listed next were all sequenced from one sample in a study of T cells in narcolepsy. Sequencing was performed with immunoSEQ multiplex PCR; in TCRdb, only in-frame clones are kept and a portion is missing. The data hold roughly 35,000 clones, with 70% to 90% observed a single time. Material: CD45RA- memory CD4+ T cells from PBMCs. The source of these receptors is a human donor with narcolepsy.

The gene calls are TRBV19 and TRBJ2-5; the D gene is possibly TRBD1 (5 bases). CDR1 and CDR2 (germline): LNHDA, SQIVND (reference sequence). V lost 1 base to trimming and J lost 2 bases, with 11 bases between them. The CDR3 loop spans 15 amino acids. The CDR3 nucleotides are TGTGCCAGTAGTATAGCCCGAAGACAGCAAGAGACCCAGTACTTC. It yields the protein CASSIARRQQETQYF.

The CDR3: CASSSGVTTDTQYF. CDR3 DNA: TGTGCCAGCAGCTCAGGGGTAACCACAGATACGCAGTATTTT. The V and J genes are TRBV7-2 and TRBJ2-3, with TRBD1 as a possible D gene (6 bases). CDR3 size: 14 residues. Trimming took off 4 bases at V and 2 bases at J, with 10 bases between the two ends. The germline gives CDR1 SGHTA, CDR2 FQGNSA.

This clone occurred once. CDR3 in amino acids: CASSREGAETGELFF. CDR3 sequence (DNA): TGCGCCAGCAGCCGCGAGGGGGCAGAGACCGGGGAGCTGTTTTTT. The V and J genes are TRBV5-1 and TRBJ2-2, with 7 bases matching TRBD1. Germline CDR1 is SGHRS and CDR2 is YFSETQ. The CDR3 has 15 amino acids. With V trimmed by 4 bases and J by 5 bases, 8 bases remained unmatched.

CDR3 protein: CASSFSGSNNQPQHF. In nucleotides, the CDR3 is TGTGCCAGCAGCTTCTCCGGGAGCAACAATCAGCCCCAGCATTTT. V and J are TRBV7-2 and TRBJ1-5, with D uncertain. CDR3 length: 15 residues. Trimming took 3 bases from V and 3 from J, leaving 12 bases between them. Germline lookup yields CDR1 SGHTA and CDR2 FQGNSA.

The chain combines TRBV19 with TRBJ2-3; no firm D call. From germline, CDR1 is LNHDA and CDR2 SQIVND (reference sequence). Trimming left V 3 bases short and J 6 bases short, with 4 bases between. This CDR3 has 11 residues. CDR3 sequence reads: CASSMEDTQYF. CDR3 DNA: TGTGCCAGTAGTATGGAGGATACGCAGTATTTT. Full variable domain (remainder filled in from reference TRBV19 and TRBJ2-3): DGGITQSPKYLFRKEGQNVTLSCEQNLNHDAMYWYRQDPGQGLRLIYYSQIVNDFQKGDIAEGYSVSREKKESFPLTVTSAQKNPTAFYLCASSMEDTQYFGPGTRLTVL.